Reported below is one T cell receptor beta chain. Per the original methods: Quality scores were absent from the junction-only immunoSEQ sequences, so filtering differed. Clones were sequenced by immunoSEQ multiplex PCR, and TCRdb holds only the in-frame ones, with some missing. That table is the source of V, J and clone size, and D and trimming were worked out from the DNA. The profile shows 2 million to 2.5 million clones, approximately 95% of them singletons. With 4 bases clipped from V and 2 bases from J, the junction kept 6 bases outside the gene matches. Germline V gene lookup returns CDR1 SGHRS and CDR2 YFSETQ. The CDR3 is made up of 16 amino acids. The data originate from a study of shared clonotypes between healthy human individuals. The overall study: Donor composition was a couple of women and a few men, aged 18 to 49.

The source material was naive CD4+ T cells from PBMCs. As to subset: CD45RA+ positively selected. The receptor's source is a man aged 18 to 29 in good health. Some clones in this sample may be carry-over from other donors' samples. The J gene is TRBJ2-1, the V gene TRBV5-1; 10 nucleotides line up with TRBD1. The CDR3 protein is CASSPGTGAPYNEQFF. The CDR3 bases are TGCGCCAGCAGCCCGGGGACAGGGGCCCCCTACAATGAGCAGTTCTTC.